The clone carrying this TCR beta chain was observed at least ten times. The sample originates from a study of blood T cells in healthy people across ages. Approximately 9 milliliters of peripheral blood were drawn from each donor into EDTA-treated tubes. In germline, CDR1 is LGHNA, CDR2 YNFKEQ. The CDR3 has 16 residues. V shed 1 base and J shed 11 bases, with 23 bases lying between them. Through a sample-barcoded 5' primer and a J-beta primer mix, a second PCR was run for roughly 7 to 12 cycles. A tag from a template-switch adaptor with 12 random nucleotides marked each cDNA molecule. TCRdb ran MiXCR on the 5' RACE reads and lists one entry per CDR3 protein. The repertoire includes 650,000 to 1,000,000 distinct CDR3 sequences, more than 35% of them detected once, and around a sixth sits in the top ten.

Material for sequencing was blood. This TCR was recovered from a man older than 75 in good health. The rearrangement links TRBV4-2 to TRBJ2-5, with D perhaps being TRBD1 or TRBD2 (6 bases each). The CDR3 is CASSQGRTTGYNEQYF. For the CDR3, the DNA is TGTGCCAGCAGCCAAGGAAGGACTACAGGGTACAATGAGCAGTACTTC.